The T cell receptor (beta chain) under discussion was sequenced for a study of beta chain features in type 1 diabetes. Study-wide results and caveats: TCRB CDR3 length was moderately but significantly reduced in all four CD4+ subsets of Type 1 diabetes patients. It was not settled here whether HLA type affects TCRB rearrangement.

Note on this clone: As yet, its antigen is unknown.

Deletions cut 8 bases from V and 0 bases from J, with 11 bases between. CDR3 length equals 13 residues. The germline V gene encodes CDR1 MNHNS and CDR2 SASEGT. Sorting based on CD45RO/CCR7/CD25/CD127/CD95/CD27 separated CD4+ naive, central memory, regulatory and stem cell-like memory cells. cDNA synthesis used the whole RNA isolate, giving expressed TCRB sequences. The table came from immunoSEQ multiplex PCR; TCRdb's copy has only in-frame clones and leaves some out. The sample yields tens of thousands of clones, 50% to 55% seen once. This receptor was identified in a woman aged 40 to 50 with type 1 diabetes. The sample was Tregs from blood. The J gene is TRBJ2-7, the V gene TRBV6-1; possibly TRBD2 for D (6 bases). CDR3 coding DNA: TGTGCCAGCGCCACCGGGAGCTCCTACGAGCAGTACTTC. This translates into CASATGSSYEQYF.